This T cell receptor (beta chain) was sequenced during a study of T cell changes during pregnancy in multiple sclerosis. The CDR3 is made up of 15 amino acids. Trimming stripped 4 bases from V and 6 bases from J, with 18 bases between. CDR1 and CDR2 (germline): LGHNA, YSLEER. Produced via immunoSEQ multiplex PCR; TCRdb's table is partial and in-frame only. The repertoire includes around 60,000 clones, roughly nine tenths of them detected once, and about 0.49% sits in the top ten. The rearrangement links TRBV4-3 to TRBJ1-2, with D tentatively TRBD1 (6 bases). This sequence originates from a female donor in good health, enrolled as a control in a pregnancy study. The sequenced sample was CD4+ T cells from peripheral blood mononuclear cells, obtained after pregnancy. CDR3 region: CASSLRLTGFDGYTF. In DNA form, the CDR3 reads TGCGCCAGCAGCCTTCGGCTTACAGGGTTTGATGGCTACACCTTC.